The 10 T cell receptor beta chains listed next were all sequenced from one sample in a study of a mutant IDH1 vaccine in newly diagnosed glioma. Time point noted: week 11, during vaccination. Every vaccine dose comprised 300 ug of mutant IDH1 20-mer peptide plus topical imiquimod. For these receptors, no antigen is known. The assay was immunoSEQ multiplex PCR, and TCRdb's table has in-frame clones only and misses some. Of tens of thousands of clones listed, approximately 80% are singletons. Here the sequenced sample was PBMCs, taken from a glioma patient whose treatment included an IDH1 peptide vaccine. These receptors all come from a man between 25 and 39 years old with glioma.

V usage is TRBV19 and J usage is TRBJ1-2; tentatively, D is TRBD1 (6 bases). The V gene's germline CDR1 is LNHDA and CDR2 SQIVND (reference sequence). The CDR3 totals 12 residues. V was shortened by 6 bases and J by 3 bases, with 8 bases between the two germline ends. The CDR3 region is CASSWTDYGYTF. In nucleotides, the CDR3 is TGTGCCAGTAGCTGGACAGACTATGGCTACACCTTC.

The chain has TRBV12-5 and TRBJ2-1, with unresolved D. V was cut by 4 bases and J by 15 bases, with 10 bases left in between. This CDR3 contains 10 residues. In germline, CDR1 is LGHNT, CDR2 FRNRAP. The CDR3 reads CASGSPVPFF. CDR3 coding DNA: TGTGCTAGTGGTTCCCCCGTTCCGTTCTTC.

The gene calls are TRBV27 and TRBJ2-7; TRBD1 or TRBD2 may be the D gene (6 bases each). V gave up 0 bases and J gave up 0 bases, with 12 bases separating them. The CDR3 is 16 amino acids. Germline V lookup: CDR1 MNHEY, CDR2 SMNVEV (reference sequence). The CDR3 nucleotides read TGTGCCAGCAGTTTATCACCGGGGGCCTTCTCCTACGAGCAGTACTTC. This codes for CASSLSPGAFSYEQYF.

The chain uses TRBV5-3 and TRBJ1-6; the D gene is possibly TRBD1 (5 bases). Being an ORF, TRBV5-3 has a function that is uncertain. Trimming pared 2 bases from V and 7 bases from J, leaving 10 bases between. The CDR3 loop spans 14 amino acids. The CDR3 loop reads CARSFRERNSPLHF. CDR3 bases: TGTGCCAGAAGCTTCAGGGAGAGGAATTCACCCCTCCACTTT.

This clone was counted only a few times. The rearrangement joins TRBV6-5 to TRBJ2-3, with 8 bases matching TRBD2. The CDR3 is 15 residues long. Unmatched junction bases numbered 9, after V lost 6 bases and J lost 4 bases. The V gene's germline CDR1 is MNHEY and CDR2 SVGAGI. The CDR3 sequence: CASSYQAGVPDTQYF. DNA for the CDR3: TGTGCCAGCAGCTACCAAGCGGGGGTTCCAGATACGCAGTATTTT.

The CDR3 DNA reads TGTGCCAGCAGCTTAAGTGGGCAGCTAGGATCACCCCTCCACTTT. Protein product: CASSLSGQLGSPLHF. The chain is built from TRBV7-2 and TRBJ1-6; no definite D call. Germline values: CDR1 SGHTA, CDR2 FQGNSA. V was pared by 2 bases and J by 10 bases, with 15 bases between. This CDR3 has 15 residues.

The chain employs TRBV6-6 and TRBJ2-2, with D possibly matching TRBD2 (5 bases). The CDR3 is 13 amino acids. CDR1 is MNHNY, CDR2 SVGAGI, per germline (reference sequence). V was shortened by 8 bases and J by 1 base, with 8 bases between the two germline ends. The CDR3 DNA follows: TGTGCCAGCGAGGACTGGAACACCGGGGAGCTGTTTTTT. It codes for CASEDWNTGELFF.

As concerns this clone: A read error may produce the germline difference seen at one junction end. CDR3 bases: TGCAGCGTTGAACCCAGGCAAGGGACCCAGTACTTC. It yields the protein CSVEPRQGTQYF. This chain uses TRBV29-1 with TRBJ2-5; D uncertain. Germline V gene data show CDR1 as SQVTM and CDR2 as ANQGSEA. The CDR3 runs 12 residues.

The chain recombines TRBV6-1 with TRBJ1-5; no firm D call. The length of the CDR3 is 12 residues. CDR1 and CDR2 (germline): MNHNS, SASEGT. V dropped 3 bases and J dropped 11 bases, with 11 bases sitting between them. The CDR3 here is CASSDFVMAQHF. The CDR3 region has the DNA TGTGCCAGCAGTGACTTCGTAATGGCCCAGCATTTT.

As concerns this clone: Mismatch with germline at one junction end may stem from a read error. The chain couples TRBV7-2 to TRBJ2-7, with 7 bases that match TRBD2. CDR1 and CDR2 (germline): SGHTA, FQGNSA. The CDR3 has 12 amino acids. The CDR3 nucleotides read TGCGCCAGCAGCGGCGGGAGTCCCGAGCAGTACTTC. The encoded protein is CASSGGSPEQYF.